This passage covers 25 T cell receptor beta chains from one sample sequenced in a study of long-term antiretroviral therapy in people with HIV. A v3.0 immunoSEQ assay was performed at survey level. TCRdb's table, derived via immunoSEQ multiplex PCR, lists solely in-frame clones and lacks some. The table includes more than 15,000 clones, 60% to 80% detected once. Sequenced here: unsorted PBMCs, sampled 2.3 years after starting antiretroviral therapy. These receptors came from a woman aged 40 to 49 with HIV.

The chain is built from TRBV6-6 and TRBJ1-1, with D possibly being TRBD1 (5 bases). The CDR3 consists of 15 residues. V was cut by 5 bases and J by 0 bases, with 13 bases left in between. Germline V gene sequence: CDR1 MNHNY, CDR2 SVGAGI (reference sequence). The CDR3: CASSKWDEMNTEAFF. The CDR3 nucleotides read TGTGCCAGCAGTAAATGGGACGAGATGAACACTGAAGCTTTCTTT.

Only one count was recorded for this clone. The gene calls are TRBV6-6 and TRBJ1-1; D call uncertain. The CDR3 consists of 12 residues. In germline, CDR1 is MNHNY, CDR2 SVGAGI (reference sequence). Trimming removed 7 bases from V and 2 bases from J, with 8 bases in between. The CDR3 DNA reads TGTGCCAGCAAGGTCAGCAACACTGAAGCTTTCTTT. Encoded protein: CASKVSNTEAFF.

In this sample, this clone turned up a few times. The J gene is TRBJ2-7, the V gene TRBV6-1; 9 bases are a match to TRBD1. V dropped 4 bases and J dropped 5; count of bases not matched to a gene: 6. Germline V gene data show CDR1 as MNHNS and CDR2 as SASEGT. CDR3 length: 14 amino acids. CDR3 region: CASSAGQGRDEQYF. DNA for the CDR3: TGTGCCAGCAGTGCTGGACAGGGGCGCGACGAGCAGTACTTC.

This clone showed up just once. V gene TRBV5-5 combines with J gene TRBJ1-2, with D unclear. The CDR3 has 15 residues. Germline V gene data show CDR1 as SGHKS and CDR2 as YYEKEE (reference sequence). The germline V and J ends were trimmed by 4 bases and 4 bases, with 17 bases remaining between them. The CDR3 DNA sequence: TGTGCCAGCAGCCTCGATAGAATCGCCCCCTATGGCTACACCTTC. Amino acid sequence: CASSLDRIAPYGYTF.

V usage is TRBV11-2 and J usage is TRBJ2-3; no firm D call. The CDR3 is 14 amino acids. V was cut by 0 bases and J by 0 bases, with 4 bases left in between. CDR1 and CDR2 (germline): SGHAT, FQNNGV. CDR3 loop: CASSLDYSTDTQYF. The DNA of the CDR3 is TGTGCCAGCAGCTTAGATTATAGCACAGATACGCAGTATTTT.

The chain recombines TRBV28 with TRBJ1-2, with TRBD1 identical over 7 bases. The J segment lost 6 bases and the V segment lost 6 bases, leaving 7 bases of the junction unmatched. There are 13 residues in the CDR3. CDR1 and CDR2 from the germline V gene are MDHEN and SYDVKM. CDR3 DNA sequence: TGTGCCAGCAGATTAACCGGGACAGATGGCTACACCTTC. Protein sequence: CASRLTGTDGYTF.

The rearrangement joins TRBV7-2 to TRBJ2-7; D unresolved. The ends were cut back, 5 bases at V and 6 bases at J, with 11 bases in the middle. The CDR3 loop spans 12 amino acids. The germline V gene encodes CDR1 SGHTA and CDR2 FQGNSA. CDR3 amino acids: CASSPGSGEQYF. CDR3 in DNA: TGTGCCAGCAGCCCGGGCTCCGGCGAGCAGTACTTC.

The chain is built from TRBV7-9 and TRBJ1-1; no definite D call. The CDR3 loop spans 16 amino acids. Germline loops: CDR1 SEHNR, CDR2 FQNEAQ (reference sequence). Trimming shortened V by 4 bases and J by 1 base, and 16 bases separated the two germline ends. DNA for the CDR3: TGTGCCAGCAGCTCGGGCCGCGGAATAGAGAACACTGAAGCTTTCTTT. It translates to CASSSGRGIENTEAFF.

The V and J genes are TRBV11-2 and TRBJ1-2; the D is unclear. CDR3 size: 16 residues. Germline V CDR1 and CDR2: SGHAT, FQNNGV. The V end was cut by 5 bases, the J end by 1 base, with 17 bases between. CDR3 region: CASSPRTTSINYGYTF. Written as DNA, the CDR3 is TGTGCCAGCAGCCCGCGGACTACTTCGATTAACTATGGCTACACCTTC.

The rearrangement links TRBV7-2 to TRBJ2-7, with TRBD2 matching over 11 bases. There are 13 residues in the CDR3. The ends lost 3 bases at V and 12 bases at J; junction bases unmatched: 7. The germline V gene has CDR1 SGHTA and CDR2 FQGNSA. CDR3 protein: CASSLSLAGVGYF. The CDR3 DNA follows: TGTGCCAGCAGCTTGTCACTAGCGGGAGTCGGGTACTTC.

Written as DNA, the CDR3 is TGTGCCTGGACCGAGGGACAGATCAATCAGCCCCAGCATTTT. Its translation is CAWTEGQINQPQHF. V and J are TRBV30 and TRBJ1-5; 7 positions match TRBD1. CDR1 GTSNPN and CDR2 SVGIG come from the germline V gene (reference sequence). The CDR3 length is 14 residues. The V and J ends lost 4 bases and 3 bases, in that order; junction bases with no gene match: 6. Full variable domain (rest looked up from reference TRBV30 and TRBJ1-5): SQTIHQWPATLVQPVGSPLSLECTVEGTSNPNLYWYRQAAGRGLQLLFYSVGIGQISSEVPQNLSASRPQDRQFILSSKKLLLSDSGFYLCAWTEGQINQPQHFGDGTRLSIL.

This clone was counted a few times. The V gene is TRBV7-9, the J gene TRBJ1-2; 10 positions agree with TRBD1. The CDR3 contains 14 residues. The junction had 4 bases not matched to a gene; V was cut back by 5 bases and J by 4 bases. Germline V gene data show CDR1 as SEHNR and CDR2 as FQNEAQ (reference sequence). The DNA for the CDR3 is TGTGCCAGCAGCCCGACAGGGGGCGTCTATGGCTACACCTTC. Its protein product is CASSPTGGVYGYTF.

The chain is built from TRBV19 and TRBJ1-1; 7 bases fit TRBD1. The germline V gene has CDR1 LNHDA and CDR2 SQIVND (reference sequence). The J segment lost 1 base and the V segment lost 4 bases, leaving 3 bases of the junction unmatched. The CDR3 covers 14 residues. For the CDR3, the DNA is TGTGCCAGTAGTAACAGGGGAGGGAACACTGAAGCTTTCTTT. It encodes CASSNRGGNTEAFF.

This chain connects TRBV6-4 to TRBJ1-1; no definite D call. V gave up 0 bases and J gave up 3 bases, with 5 bases separating them. The germline CDR1 and CDR2 sequences are MRHNA and SNTAGT. There are 13 residues in the CDR3. DNA for the CDR3: TGTGCCAGCAGTGACTCGGCACACACTGAAGCTTTCTTT. Encoded protein: CASSDSAHTEAFF.

This chain joins TRBV27 and TRBJ2-2; D is unclear. This CDR3 has 14 amino acids. Germline CDR1 is MNHEY and CDR2 is SMNVEV (reference sequence). With 3 bases removed from V and 1 base from J, the gap between germline ends came to 6 bases. The CDR3 DNA sequence: TGTGCCAGCAGTTTTGGCAGGAACACCGGGGAGCTGTTTTTT. Amino acids: CASSFGRNTGELFF.

This sequence joins TRBV18 and TRBJ2-6, with TRBD1 matching 7 bases. With 2 bases clipped from V and 4 bases from J, the junction kept 8 bases outside the gene matches. The CDR3 runs to 17 residues. Germline lookup yields CDR1 KGHSH and CDR2 LQKENI. Here the CDR3 reads CASSPVGQVAGANVLTF. Here the CDR3 DNA reads TGTGCCAGCTCACCAGTCGGACAGGTTGCCGGGGCCAACGTCCTGACTTTC. Drawing the rest from reference TRBV18 and TRBJ2-6, the complete variable domain is NAGVMQNPRHLVRRRGQEARLRCSPMKGHSHVYWYRQLPEEGLKFMVYLQKENIIDESGMPKERFSAEFPKEGPSILRIQQVVRGDSAAYFCASSPVGQVAGANVLTFGAGSRLTVL.

This clone came up once. The gene calls are TRBV2 and TRBJ2-3, with TRBD2 matching 13 bases. CDR3 size: 17 residues. Germline-derived CDR1 and CDR2 are SNHLY and FYNNEI. Germline trimming cut 4 bases from V and 2 bases from J; bases unmatched to any gene: 6. The CDR3 region is CASSAGLAGDYTDTQYF. Here the CDR3 DNA reads TGTGCCAGCAGTGCCGGACTAGCGGGGGACTACACAGATACGCAGTATTTT.

The chain joins TRBV5-6 to TRBJ2-2, with D unclear. V was shortened by 3 bases and J by 2 bases, with 8 bases between the two germline ends. This CDR3 has 14 residues. Germline CDR1 SGHDT, CDR2 YYEEEE. As DNA, the CDR3 is TGTGCCAGCAGCTCCGGATCAAACACCGGGGAGCTGTTTTTT. Protein sequence: CASSSGSNTGELFF.

The chain carries TRBV15 and TRBJ1-2, with D uncertain. The CDR3 extends over 17 amino acids. The V gene's germline CDR1 is LNHNV and CDR2 YYDKDF (reference sequence). Trimming cost V 0 bases and J 5 bases, with 19 bases left between them. The CDR3 here is CATSRDRAVDLTYGYTF. CDR3 DNA sequence: TGTGCCACCAGCAGAGACCGTGCCGTCGACCTGACATATGGCTACACCTTC.

The J gene is TRBJ2-1, the V gene TRBV11-3; the D is unclear. The CDR3 is made up of 13 amino acids. Germline V CDR1 and CDR2: SGHNT, YENEEA. V gave up 5 bases and J gave up 5 bases, with 10 bases separating them. The CDR3 nucleotides are TGTGCCAGCAGCCCCCGGGCCGACAATGAGCAGTTCTTC. Its protein is CASSPRADNEQFF.

This clone is a singleton in its sample. The chain joins TRBV4-1 to TRBJ1-2; 7 nucleotides line up with TRBD1. The V gene end was trimmed by 6 bases and the J gene end by 2 bases; junction bases not matched to a gene: 6. CDR3 length: 14 amino acids. Germline V gene lookup returns CDR1 MGHRA and CDR2 YSYEKL. CDR3 in DNA: TGCGCCAGCAGTCCTCTACAGGGGAACTATGGCTACACCTTC. This sequence encodes CASSPLQGNYGYTF.

This clone has a handful of counts. J is TRBJ2-7 and V is TRBV5-1, with TRBD1 matching over 9 bases. This CDR3 is 14 amino acids long. Trimming took 4 bases from V and 4 from J; bases not matched to a gene: 6. Germline V gives CDR1 SGHRS, CDR2 YFSETQ. CDR3 sequence reads: CASSLYRGPYEQYF. The CDR3 DNA reads as TGCGCCAGCAGCCTATACAGGGGGCCTTACGAGCAGTACTTC.

The chain couples TRBV5-1 to TRBJ1-5, with 7 nucleotides matching TRBD1. Germline V CDR1 and CDR2: SGHRS, YFSETQ. The CDR3 sequence is 15 residues long. J lost 4 bases, V lost 0 bases, and 4 bases had no gene match. The CDR3 loop is CASSLGDRVNQPQHF. CDR3 sequence (DNA): TGCGCCAGCAGCTTGGGGGACAGAGTAAATCAGCCCCAGCATTTT. Supplemented by reference TRBV5-1 and TRBJ1-5, the full variable domain reads KAGVTQTPRYLIKTRGQQVTLSCSPISGHRSVSWYQQTPGQGLQFLFEYFSETQRNKGNFPGRFSGRQFSNSRSEMNVSTLELGDSALYLCASSLGDRVNQPQHFGDGTRLSIL.

The chain links TRBV5-1 to TRBJ2-1; D call uncertain. CDR3 size: 11 residues. Germline V lookup: CDR1 SGHRS, CDR2 YFSETQ. Trimming cost V 2 bases and J 9 bases, with 6 bases left between them. The CDR3 protein is CASSFGREQFF. The CDR3 nucleotides are TGCGCCAGCAGCTTTGGTCGTGAGCAGTTCTTC.

The CDR3 reads CASSESSYRGNTEAFF. The CDR3 nucleotides are TGCGCCAGCAGTGAGTCAAGTTACAGGGGGAACACTGAAGCTTTCTTT. This chain links TRBV10-2 with TRBJ1-1, with TRBD1 identical over 7 bases. This CDR3 has 16 amino acids. The J segment lost 1 base and the V segment lost 0 bases, leaving 5 bases of the junction unmatched. Germline V gene sequence: CDR1 WSHSY, CDR2 SAAADI.